Each of the 23 T cell receptor beta chains below was sequenced from the same sample in a study of cytomegalovirus exposure and HLA in healthy donors. The PCR had 60 Vbeta and 13 Jbeta primers. Data came from immunoSEQ multiplex PCR; TCRdb stores just in-frame clones and leaves some out. This listing includes roughly 79,000 clones. The sample comprised PBMCs. All receptors come from a man younger than 40 in good health and CMV-seronegative.

The chain has TRBV2 and TRBJ1-2, with 9 bases fitting TRBD1. Looked up from germline, CDR1 is SNHLY and CDR2 is FYNNEI. The CDR3 has 14 amino acids. V gave up 4 bases and J gave up 7 bases; unmatched junction bases: 7. The CDR3 bases are TGTGCCAGCAGTGCAGTACAGGGGGCGGGTGGCTACACCTTC. As protein: CASSAVQGAGGYTF.

V is TRBV7-9 and J is TRBJ2-1; possible D gene TRBD2, 5 bases. CDR1 SEHNR and CDR2 FQNEAQ come from the germline V gene (reference sequence). Trimming pared 5 bases from V and 7 bases from J, leaving 18 bases between. This CDR3 region has 15 residues. As DNA, the CDR3 is TGTGCCAGCAGCCCGGCCGGCGGGTCGGGGAATGAGCAGTTCTTC. It codes for CASSPAGGSGNEQFF.

The genes are TRBV10-3 and TRBJ2-3; 8 positions agree with TRBD1. Germline lookup yields CDR1 ENHRY and CDR2 SYGVKD. V dropped 3 bases and J dropped 6; count of bases not matched to a gene: 5. This CDR3 is built from 14 residues. CDR3 coding DNA: TGTGCCATCAGTGACCAGGGGGCAGGTGATACGCAGTATTTT. It specifies CAISDQGAGDTQYF.

This chain joins TRBV4-3 and TRBJ2-3, with 11 bases aligning to TRBD1. Germline V gives CDR1 LGHNA, CDR2 YSLEER. V gave up 4 bases and J gave up 3 bases; unmatched junction bases: 6. The CDR3 covers 16 residues. As DNA, the CDR3 is TGCGCCAGCAGCCTAGGGACAGGGGGAACGACAGATACGCAGTATTTT. Translated, it gives CASSLGTGGTTDTQYF.

V usage is TRBV5-1 and J usage is TRBJ1-5, with 7 bases aligning to TRBD1. CDR3 length: 15 amino acids. Trimming removed 3 bases from V and 7 bases from J; junction bases left unmatched: 10. Germline V CDR1 and CDR2: SGHRS, YFSETQ. The CDR3 bases are TGCGCCAGCAGCTGGGGTGAGGGGGCGAACCAGCCCCAGCATTTT. Encoded protein: CASSWGEGANQPQHF.

The chain has TRBV4-2 and TRBJ2-3; 9 bases match TRBD1. The CDR3 is made up of 16 amino acids. With V trimmed by 4 bases and J by 1 base, 6 bases remained unmatched. CDR1 and CDR2 from the germline V gene are LGHNA and YNFKEQ. CDR3 region: CASSRARDRGTDTQYF. Here the CDR3 DNA reads TGTGCCAGCAGCCGAGCCCGGGACAGGGGCACAGATACGCAGTATTTT.

CDR3 sequence (DNA): TGCAGCGTTGCGACAGGGAATGGTAACGAGCAGTACTTC. This gives the protein CSVATGNGNEQYF. The V gene is TRBV29-1, the J gene TRBJ2-7, with TRBD1 matching over 7 bases. The junction had 8 bases not matched to a gene; V was cut back by 4 bases and J by 5 bases. There are 13 residues in the CDR3. The V gene's germline CDR1 is SQVTM and CDR2 ANQGSEA.

The rearrangement joins TRBV28 to TRBJ1-2; D remains unclear. Germline CDR1 reads MDHEN; CDR2 reads SYDVKM. This CDR3 contains 12 residues. Trimming took off 3 bases at V and 4 bases at J, with 6 bases between the two ends. This CDR3 reads CASSLNSYGYTF. Here the CDR3 DNA reads TGTGCCAGCAGTTTGAACAGCTATGGCTACACCTTC.

V and J are TRBV29-1 and TRBJ2-3, with TRBD1 as a possible D gene (6 bases). In germline, CDR1 is SQVTM, CDR2 ANQGSEA. V lost 7 bases, J lost 2 bases, and 10 bases lay in between. The CDR3 is 12 amino acids. CDR3 sequence: CSARQATDTQYF. CDR3 nucleotides: TGCAGCGCCCGACAGGCCACAGATACGCAGTATTTT.

J is TRBJ1-6 and V is TRBV5-6, with D hard to call. The V end lost 7 bases, the J end lost 0 bases, and 8 bases lay between the germline ends. The germline gives CDR1 SGHDT, CDR2 YYEEEE. CDR3 length: 14 residues. CDR3 sequence: CASLASSYNSPLHF. The CDR3 nucleotides read TGTGCCAGCTTAGCGAGCTCCTATAATTCACCCCTCCACTTT.

This chain joins TRBV9 and TRBJ1-3; the D gene is possibly TRBD1 (5 bases). The CDR3 contains 16 residues. V dropped 2 bases and J dropped 0 bases, with 12 bases sitting between them. Germline lookup yields CDR1 SGDLS and CDR2 YYNGEE. CDR3 coding DNA: TGTGCCAGCAGCGTCCAGGGCATGCTCTCTGGAAACACCATATATTTT. Translation: CASSVQGMLSGNTIYF.

Comment on this clone: This CDR3 is also generated by other DNA sequences in the sample. The chain has TRBV6-6 and TRBJ2-2; 7 nucleotides line up with TRBD2. Trimming at V came to 3 bases and at J to 1 base, leaving 5 bases not matched to a gene. Germline V gene data show CDR1 as MNHNY and CDR2 as SVGAGI (reference sequence). CDR3 length: 16 amino acids. The CDR3 sequence: CASSYRAGENTGELFF. The CDR3 nucleotides are TGTGCCAGCAGTTATCGGGCGGGGGAGAACACCGGGGAGCTGTTTTTT.

A remark on this clone: Mismatch with germline at one junction end may stem from a read error. The J gene is TRBJ2-2, the V gene TRBV18; 7 bases are shared with TRBD2. The CDR3 contains 14 residues. The germline V gene has CDR1 KGHSH and CDR2 LQKENI. This chain's CDR3 is CAGSGGLNTGELFF. CDR3 DNA sequence: TGTGCCGGCTCGGGGGGACTGAACACCGGGGAGCTGTTTTTT.

The chain recombines TRBV5-8 with TRBJ1-1; weak D call: TRBD1 (6 bases). CDR1 and CDR2 (germline): SGHTS, YDEGEE. Trimming shortened V by 5 bases and J by 5 bases, and 19 bases separated the two germline ends. This CDR3 contains 15 residues. The CDR3 bases are TGTGCCAGCAGAGATATCTACAGGGATCGGACTGAAGCTTTCTTT. Translated, it gives CASRDIYRDRTEAFF.

V is TRBV7-6 and J is TRBJ2-7; 7 bases line up with TRBD2. The CDR3 runs to 16 residues. CDR1 is SGHVS, CDR2 FNYEAQ, per germline. The ends lost 1 base at V and 3 bases at J; junction bases unmatched: 9. The CDR3 loop is CASSLGSREENYEQYF. In nucleotides, the CDR3 is TGTGCCAGCAGCTTAGGGAGCCGGGAGGAAAACTACGAGCAGTACTTC.

The chain carries TRBV6-1 and TRBJ1-5; TRBD1 matches 9 bases. Germline V lookup: CDR1 MNHNS, CDR2 SASEGT. Trimming cost V 0 bases and J 7 bases; bases outside gene matches: 7. CDR3 length: 16 amino acids. CDR3: CASSEAPGQGHQPQHF. CDR3 sequence (DNA): TGTGCCAGCAGTGAAGCGCCGGGACAGGGACACCAGCCCCAGCATTTT.

The gene calls are TRBV6-6 and TRBJ1-1; the D is unclear. The V end was cut by 7 bases, the J end by 0 bases, with 6 bases between. The CDR3 consists of 12 residues. The germline CDR1 and CDR2 sequences are MNHNY and SVGAGI (reference sequence). The DNA for the CDR3 is TGTGCCAGCATGCGGGTGAACACTGAAGCTTTCTTT. Its translation: CASMRVNTEAFF.

The J gene is TRBJ1-2, the V gene TRBV5-1; D may be TRBD1 (6 bases). V lost 0 bases, J lost 3 bases, and 21 bases lay in between. This CDR3 spans 18 amino acids. Germline V gene sequence: CDR1 SGHRS, CDR2 YFSETQ. The CDR3 bases are TGCGCCAGCAGCTTGGAGGGCCCCCCCAGGGGAGTGTACTATGGCTACACCTTC. Translating gives CASSLEGPPRGVYYGYTF.

J is TRBJ2-7 and V is TRBV6-5; a possible D gene is TRBD1 (6 bases). This CDR3 has 15 residues. The germline V and J ends were trimmed by 0 bases and 1 base, with 10 bases remaining between them. CDR1 MNHEY and CDR2 SVGAGI come from the germline V gene. The CDR3 loop reads CASSYSTDRSYEQYF. In nucleotides, the CDR3 is TGTGCCAGCAGTTACTCGACCGACAGGTCCTACGAGCAGTACTTC.

The chain joins TRBV6-5 to TRBJ1-2, with 8 bases lining up with TRBD1. Germline-derived CDR1 and CDR2 are MNHEY and SVGAGI. This CDR3 is 14 amino acids long. Trimming removed 0 bases from V and 7 bases from J; junction bases left unmatched: 4. In DNA, the CDR3 is TGTGCCAGCAGTTACTCGACAGGGGAGGTTGGCTACACCTTC. Translated, it gives CASSYSTGEVGYTF.

This rearrangement joins TRBV19 to TRBJ2-5; 11 bases agree with TRBD2. The ends lost 8 bases at V and 5 bases at J; junction bases unmatched: 4. Per germline, CDR1 LNHDA and CDR2 SQIVND (reference sequence). CDR3 size: 13 residues. The CDR3, as DNA: TGTGCCAGTCGACTAGCGGGGTCTGAGACCCAGTACTTC. It specifies CASRLAGSETQYF.

The V call is TRBV4-2, the J call TRBJ2-3, with 9 bases aligning to TRBD2. The V segment lost 0 bases and the J segment 4 bases; nucleotides outside the gene matches: 5. Per germline, CDR1 LGHNA and CDR2 YNFKEQ. The CDR3 runs 16 residues. The CDR3 here is CASSQEVAGAPDTQYF. CDR3 nucleotide sequence: TGTGCCAGCAGCCAAGAGGTAGCGGGGGCCCCAGATACGCAGTATTTT.

The chain couples TRBV27 to TRBJ2-7; D is possibly TRBD1 (5 bases). The germline V gene has CDR1 MNHEY and CDR2 SMNVEV (reference sequence). Trimming stripped 10 bases from V and 2 bases from J, with 15 bases between. The CDR3 extends over 13 amino acids. The CDR3 spells CATSLGETYEQYF. The CDR3 nucleotides read TGTGCCACCTCCTTAGGGGAAACCTACGAGCAGTACTTC.